These 8 T cell receptor beta chains originate from one sample sequenced in a study of T-cell memory formation after mild COVID-19. TCRdb analysed the 5' RACE reads with MiXCR anew, one entry per CDR3 protein. The sample lists a few hundred thousand distinct CDR3 sequences, roughly a fifth occurring once. The sample consisted of PBMCs or a T cell subset sorted from them (not recorded which). These receptor sequences come from a man between 18 and 35 years old who had mild COVID-19 (a few samples of this study predate the infection). Cell type and time point are not known.

This clonotype was seen a handful of times. This sequence joins TRBV9 and TRBJ1-2; 12 bases match TRBD1. Losses at the gene ends were 4 bases for V and 3 bases for J; bases not matched to a gene: 7. The CDR3 is made up of 16 amino acids. Germline V gene sequence: CDR1 SGDLS, CDR2 YYNGEE. The CDR3 is CASSLGTGGRDYGYTF. The CDR3, as DNA: TGTGCCAGCAGCTTGGGGACAGGGGGCAGGGACTATGGCTACACCTTC.

Comment on this clonotype: This may be a read error, as it is one base from a much larger clone. The chain is built from TRBV4-1 and TRBJ1-1, with 7 nucleotides matching TRBD1. Germline CDR1 and CDR2: MGHRA and YSYEKL. With 9 bases clipped from V and 5 bases from J, the junction kept 9 bases outside the gene matches. The length of the CDR3 is 13 residues. CDR3 sequence: CASSQGEGTEAFF. The CDR3 DNA reads as TGCGCCAGTTCGCAGGGGGAAGGGACTGAAGCTTTCTTT.

This clonotype was observed a few times. The genes are TRBV4-1 and TRBJ1-1; D might be TRBD1 (5 bases). The CDR3 has 13 residues. Trimming shortened V by 3 bases and J by 2 bases, and 7 bases separated the two germline ends. Per germline, CDR1 MGHRA and CDR2 YSYEKL. CDR3 DNA sequence: TGCGCCAGCAGCCACCAGGGAAACACTGAAGCTTTCTTT. Protein: CASSHQGNTEAFF.

This clonotype was observed a few times. This chain links TRBV12-3 or TRBV12-4 with TRBJ2-1; 9 bases match TRBD2. The V and J ends lost 5 bases and 2 bases, in that order; junction bases with no gene match: 4. CDR3 length: 15 residues. The CDR3 DNA sequence: TGTGCCAGCAGTAGCGGGGGGCTTGCCTACAATGAGCAGTTCTTC. As protein: CASSSGGLAYNEQFF.

This clonotype appeared a few times. This sequence joins TRBV5-4 and TRBJ2-2; no clear D. This CDR3 spans 13 amino acids. Germline-derived CDR1 and CDR2 are SGHNT and YYREEE (reference sequence). The V and J ends lost 0 bases and 6 bases respectively, with 6 bases between them. The CDR3 coding sequence is TGTGCCAGCAGCTTGGACAGCGCCGGGGAGCTGTTTTTT. Its protein product is CASSLDSAGELFF.

This clonotype was seen only a few times. This rearrangement joins TRBV5-1 to TRBJ1-2; D not certain. The CDR3 loop spans 13 amino acids. V was shortened by 4 bases and J by 7 bases, with 14 bases between the two germline ends. Germline CDR1 is SGHRS and CDR2 is YFSETQ. CDR3 in amino acids: CASSLDFGLGYTF. CDR3 nucleotide sequence: TGCGCCAGCAGCCTGGACTTTGGCCTTGGCTACACCTTC. The variable domain in full, with the rest retrieved from reference TRBV5-1 and TRBJ1-2, is KAGVTQTPRYLIKTRGQQVTLSCSPISGHRSVSWYQQTPGQGLQFLFEYFSETQRNKGNFPGRFSGRQFSNSRSEMNVSTLELGDSALYLCASSLDFGLGYTFGSGTRLTVV.

The rearrangement joins TRBV29-1 to TRBJ1-3; D uncertain. Trimming took 4 bases from V and 0 from J, leaving 7 bases between them. This CDR3 is built from 13 residues. Germline CDR1 and CDR2: SQVTM and ANQGSEA. The CDR3 nucleotides are TGCAGCGTTGGGTCGAACTCTGGAAACACCATATATTTT. The encoded protein is CSVGSNSGNTIYF.

This chain links TRBV27 with TRBJ1-2; TRBD1 is a possible D gene (5 bases). Germline values: CDR1 MNHEY, CDR2 SMNVEV (reference sequence). The CDR3 is 13 amino acids. The V end was cut by 2 bases, the J end by 7 bases, with 11 bases between. In nucleotides, the CDR3 is TGTGCCAGCAGTTTACGGGGCGGGGGTGGCTACACCTTC. It is translated as CASSLRGGGGYTF.